Listed here are 28 T cell receptor beta chains from one sample, sequenced in a study of CD8 T cells in ankylosing spondylitis. TCRdb redid the calling of the 5' RACE reads with MiXCR, one entry per CDR3 protein. The table shows hundreds of thousands of distinct CDR3 sequences, with around 20% occurring only once. Sequencing was done on a sample of blood, either unsorted or a sorted T cell fraction (not recorded which). The receptors originated from a female donor with ankylosing spondylitis or in good health (not recorded which).

The chain recombines TRBV7-8 with TRBJ1-2, with D unclear. CDR3 length: 16 amino acids. The germline V gene encodes CDR1 SGHVS and CDR2 FQNEAQ. Deletions cut 0 bases from V and 2 bases from J, with 13 bases between. CDR3 sequence: CASSLAGNSLNYGYTF. Here the CDR3 DNA reads TGTGCCAGCAGCTTAGCGGGGAACAGTTTAAACTATGGCTACACCTTC.

J is TRBJ1-1 and V is TRBV10-3; D unclear. The CDR3 has 13 residues. From germline, CDR1 is ENHRY and CDR2 SYGVKD. With 6 bases removed from V and 0 bases from J, the gap between germline ends came to 8 bases. The CDR3 DNA follows: TGTGCCATCAGCCTAAACATGAACACTGAAGCTTTCTTT. Encoded protein: CAISLNMNTEAFF.

V usage is TRBV7-2 and J usage is TRBJ2-1; 10 positions agree with TRBD2. This CDR3 is 15 amino acids long. CDR1 is SGHTA, CDR2 FQGNSA, per germline. Losses at the gene ends were 3 bases for V and 4 bases for J; bases not matched to a gene: 3. The CDR3 loop reads CASSFSGRIYNEQFF. The CDR3 DNA sequence: TGTGCCAGCAGCTTTAGCGGGAGGATTTACAATGAGCAGTTCTTC.

This clonotype showed up just a few times. V gene TRBV20-1 combines with J gene TRBJ2-2, with TRBD1 identical over 10 bases. V lost 6 bases, J lost 1 base, and 5 bases stayed unmatched. The CDR3 is made up of 15 amino acids. Looked up from germline, CDR1 is DFQATT and CDR2 is SNEGSKA (reference sequence). DNA of the CDR3: TGCAGTGCCAGACAGGGGGCTAGGAACACCGGGGAGCTGTTTTTT. Translation gives CSARQGARNTGELFF.

At least ten counts were recorded for this clonotype. The rearrangement joins TRBV5-1 to TRBJ2-3; 12 bases map to TRBD2. Germline V CDR1 and CDR2: SGHRS, YFSETQ. This CDR3 has 16 amino acids. J was trimmed by 5 bases and V by 3 bases; bases with no gene match: 7. The CDR3 DNA sequence: TGCGCCAGCAGCTCTCCAACTAGCGGGAGGAAAGATACGCAGTATTTT. Translated: CASSSPTSGRKDTQYF.

This clonotype was seen more than once but under ten times. The CDR3 region is CASSLSGINSYEQYF. The CDR3, as DNA: TGCGCCAGCAGTCTATCCGGGATCAACTCCTACGAGCAGTACTTC. This chain uses TRBV10-1 with TRBJ2-7, with TRBD2 as a possible D gene (5 bases). CDR3 length equals 15 residues. Per the germline V gene, CDR1 is WNHNN and CDR2 is SYGVQD (reference sequence). Trimming took off 5 bases at V and 0 bases at J, with 14 bases between the two ends.

This clonotype was seen a few times. The chain is built from TRBV18 and TRBJ2-3, with a tentative D call TRBD2 (5 bases). Trimming left V 1 base short and J 6 bases short, with 8 bases between. From germline, CDR1 is KGHSH and CDR2 LQKENI. This CDR3 is built from 13 residues. For the CDR3, the DNA is TGTGCCAGCTCACCACTGGAGGCGGATACGCAGTATTTT. Translation gives CASSPLEADTQYF.

This clonotype has a handful of counts. The V call is TRBV12-3 or TRBV12-4, the J call TRBJ1-5; D gene unclear. The CDR3 extends over 15 amino acids. Trimming cost V 9 bases and J 2 bases, with 17 bases left between them. CDR3 in DNA: TGTGCCAGTTTGTCTGGCACGGCGGGCAATCAGCCCCAGCATTTT. It is translated as CASLSGTAGNQPQHF.

This chain links TRBV12-3 or TRBV12-4 with TRBJ1-2; the match to TRBD1 covers 7 bases. The CDR3 totals 13 residues. Trimming removed 5 bases from V and 3 bases from J; junction bases left unmatched: 3. In nucleotides, the CDR3 is TGTGCCAGCAGTCGAGGGACAGACTATGGCTACACCTTC. It specifies CASSRGTDYGYTF.

The V call is TRBV5-1, the J call TRBJ2-4; 7 nucleotides line up with TRBD1. J was trimmed by 5 bases and V by 4 bases; bases with no gene match: 15. The germline CDR1 and CDR2 sequences are SGHRS and YFSETQ. This CDR3 has 17 residues. The CDR3: CASSDDRGGRGQNIQYF. In DNA form, the CDR3 reads TGCGCCAGCAGCGATGATAGAGGGGGCCGAGGACAAAACATTCAGTACTTC.

This clonotype has more than one count but fewer than ten. J is TRBJ1-2 and V is TRBV9; D remains unclear. Per germline, CDR1 SGDLS and CDR2 YYNGEE. The length of the CDR3 is 16 residues. V was cut by 0 bases and J by 7 bases, with 19 bases left in between. In DNA, the CDR3 is TGTGCCAGCAGCGTAGCCGTCGGAGGAGGGTACTTTGGCTACACCTTC. Translation gives CASSVAVGGGYFGYTF.

This clonotype came up a few times. The chain has TRBV29-1 and TRBJ2-7; possibly TRBD2 for D (5 bases). Germline values: CDR1 SQVTM, CDR2 ANQGSEA. V dropped 6 bases and J dropped 1 base, with 19 bases sitting between them. The CDR3 extends over 15 amino acids. Here the CDR3 reads CSVSIPRGFSYEQYF. Here the CDR3 DNA reads TGCAGCGTCTCCATCCCCCGCGGGTTTTCCTACGAGCAGTACTTC.

J is TRBJ1-3 and V is TRBV12-3 or TRBV12-4; D is ambiguous. Trimming removed 6 bases from V and 2 bases from J, with 8 bases in between. CDR3 length: 13 amino acids. The CDR3 sequence: CASRIGAGNTIYF. CDR3 DNA sequence: TGTGCCAGCAGGATTGGGGCTGGAAACACCATATATTTT.

This chain links TRBV10-3 with TRBJ2-5; TRBD2 aligns across 8 bases. This CDR3 contains 16 residues. Trimming at V came to 3 bases and at J to 5 bases, leaving 11 bases not matched to a gene. CDR1 and CDR2 (germline): ENHRY, SYGVKD. The CDR3 sequence is CAISDLTPREGETQYF. The CDR3 DNA reads TGTGCCATCAGTGACCTCACCCCCCGGGAGGGGGAGACCCAGTACTTC.

This chain connects TRBV20-1 to TRBJ2-2, with a weak D call TRBD2 (5 bases). This CDR3 comprises 17 residues. Trimming removed 0 bases at V and 1 base at J, with 15 bases between. Germline V gene lookup returns CDR1 DFQATT and CDR2 SNEGSKA (reference sequence). Here the CDR3 reads CSARDARRLGNTGELFF. For the CDR3, the DNA is TGCAGTGCTAGAGACGCGCGGAGGTTGGGGAACACCGGGGAGCTGTTTTTT.

The rearrangement links TRBV4-1 to TRBJ2-7; perhaps TRBD1 as D (6 bases). The CDR3 consists of 15 residues. Germline V lookup: CDR1 MGHRA, CDR2 YSYEKL. V was shortened by 2 bases and J by 4 bases, with 15 bases between the two germline ends. CDR3 protein: CASSQRSRGEYEQYF. DNA of the CDR3: TGCGCCAGCAGCCAAAGGTCCAGGGGAGAGTACGAGCAGTACTTC.

The gene calls are TRBV30 and TRBJ2-7; 7 positions match TRBD2. The CDR3 runs 14 residues. Germline V gene sequence: CDR1 GTSNPN, CDR2 SVGIG (reference sequence). Trimming at V came to 1 base and at J to 2 bases, leaving 5 bases not matched to a gene. CDR3 bases: TGTGCCTGGAGTGAGGGACTACCAGCCTACGAGCAGTACTTC. This codes for CAWSEGLPAYEQYF.

This clonotype was seen a handful of times. The V and J genes are TRBV6-5 and TRBJ1-6; no clear D. V was shortened by 2 bases and J by 0 bases, with 11 bases between the two germline ends. The V gene's germline CDR1 is MNHEY and CDR2 SVGAGI. The length of the CDR3 is 17 residues. In DNA form, the CDR3 reads TGTGCCAGCAGTTACGCCCAAGAGAGCTCCTATAATTCACCCCTCCACTTT. Its translation is CASSYAQESSYNSPLHF.

V usage is TRBV12-3 or TRBV12-4 and J usage is TRBJ1-2; TRBD1 might be the D (5 bases). V was trimmed by 5 bases and J by 1 base, leaving 11 bases between them. The CDR3 is 14 residues long. CDR3 amino acids: CASSPGRNNYGYTF. In DNA form, the CDR3 reads TGTGCCAGCAGTCCGGGACGGAATAACTATGGCTACACCTTC.

This clonotype has a handful of counts. The gene calls are TRBV19 and TRBJ2-7; TRBD1 is a possible D gene (6 bases). Germline V lookup: CDR1 LNHDA, CDR2 SQIVND (reference sequence). Trimming removed 7 bases at V and 0 bases at J, with 13 bases between. This CDR3 is built from 14 residues. The CDR3 bases are TGTGCCAGTATCCCCCGGGACACCTCCTACGAGCAGTACTTC. This sequence encodes CASIPRDTSYEQYF.

This clonotype was seen ten or more times. The CDR3 sequence: CAISESLNQPQHF. The CDR3 nucleotides are TGTGCCATCAGTGAGTCCCTCAATCAGCCCCAGCATTTT. The chain carries TRBV10-3 and TRBJ1-5; D remains ambiguous. Germline-derived CDR1 and CDR2 are ENHRY and SYGVKD. Trimming left V 0 bases short and J 3 bases short, with 3 bases between. This CDR3 region has 13 residues.

This clonotype has more than one count but fewer than ten. The J gene is TRBJ2-1, the V gene TRBV20-1, with TRBD2 matching over 10 bases. This CDR3 region has 15 residues. V gave up 0 bases and J gave up 9 bases; unmatched junction bases: 8. CDR1 and CDR2 (germline): DFQATT, SNEGSKA (reference sequence). The CDR3 bases are TGCAGTGCTAGAGATTTACTAGCGGGGTGGGGTGAGCAGTTCTTC. It codes for CSARDLLAGWGEQFF.

The sample holds a few counts of this clonotype. The chain couples TRBV2 to TRBJ2-1, with D tentatively TRBD1 or TRBD2 (5 bases each). CDR1 and CDR2 from the germline V gene are SNHLY and FYNNEI. The V gene lost 3 bases and the J gene lost 0 bases, with 9 bases spanning the gap. The CDR3 is 15 amino acids. The CDR3 DNA reads TGTGCCAGCAGTGAGGGGCTAGCCTCCTACAATGAGCAGTTCTTC. Translating gives CASSEGLASYNEQFF.

The chain is built from TRBV6-1 and TRBJ2-7, with D possibly being TRBD2 (7 bases). CDR1 MNHNS and CDR2 SASEGT come from the germline V gene. V was pared by 8 bases and J by 1 base, with 18 bases between. The CDR3 length is 15 residues. The DNA of the CDR3 is TGTGCCAGCGGCGGGGGCGGGGACTTATCCTACGAGCAGTACTTC. It is translated as CASGGGGDLSYEQYF.

This clonotype came up once. The chain has TRBV5-5 and TRBJ2-3; 7 bases agree with TRBD2. The ends lost 2 bases at V and 4 bases at J; junction bases unmatched: 7. This CDR3 has 15 amino acids. Germline CDR1 reads SGHKS; CDR2 reads YYEKEE (reference sequence). This chain's CDR3 is CASSLGSAGADTQYF. In DNA, the CDR3 is TGTGCCAGCAGCTTAGGCTCGGCGGGAGCAGATACGCAGTATTTT.

This clonotype was observed a handful of times. This rearrangement joins TRBV7-8 to TRBJ1-2, with 11 bases identical to TRBD1. V gave up 5 bases and J gave up 7 bases; unmatched junction bases: 3. CDR3 length: 13 amino acids. Germline assignment: CDR1 SGHVS and CDR2 FQNEAQ. The CDR3 coding sequence is TGTGCCAGCAGCCCTGGACAGGGGGCTGGCTACACCTTC. Amino acid sequence: CASSPGQGAGYTF. Full variable domain (rest looked up from reference TRBV7-8 and TRBJ1-2): GAGVSQSPRYKVAKRGQDVALRCDPISGHVSLFWYQQALGQGPEFLTYFQNEAQLDKSGLPSDRFFAERPEGSVSTLKIQRTQQEDSAVYLCASSPGQGAGYTFGSGTRLTVV.

CDR3 residues: CSAYGGGGRETQYF. The CDR3 DNA reads TGCAGTGCTTATGGCGGGGGAGGCCGAGAGACCCAGTACTTC. The chain combines TRBV20-1 with TRBJ2-5; the match to TRBD2 covers 7 bases. The CDR3 runs 14 residues. Germline V gene lookup returns CDR1 DFQATT and CDR2 SNEGSKA (reference sequence). V was clipped by 5 bases and J by 4 bases; unmatched bases: 10.

Here the CDR3 DNA reads TGTGCCAGCAGCGCCGGACAGGGTAGCTATGAGCAGTTCTTC. Residues: CASSAGQGSYEQFF. The chain is built from TRBV9 and TRBJ2-1; 8 nucleotides line up with TRBD1. This CDR3 has 14 amino acids. Germline V lookup: CDR1 SGDLS, CDR2 YYNGEE. V trimming: 3 bases; J trimming: 8 bases; junction bases outside the gene matches: 7.